The clone carrying this T cell receptor beta chain was detected only once. These data belong to a study of control samples from healthy donors and cancer patients. The repertoire was sequenced with immunoSEQ multiplex PCR; TCRdb's copy has only in-frame clones and lacks some. There are roughly 170,000 clones in the sample; roughly 95% occur only once, and about 4% lies in the top ten. Sequenced sample: blood. This clonotype was sampled from a woman aged 55-70 years in good health.

Here the CDR3 reads CASSPLGRDGYTF. DNA for the CDR3: TGTGCCAGCAGCCCCCTCGGGAGGGATGGCTACACCTTC. J is TRBJ1-2 and V is TRBV9, with D unclear. CDR1 and CDR2 (germline): SGDLS, YYNGEE. The CDR3 contains 13 residues. The germline V and J ends were trimmed by 4 bases and 6 bases, with 13 bases remaining between them.